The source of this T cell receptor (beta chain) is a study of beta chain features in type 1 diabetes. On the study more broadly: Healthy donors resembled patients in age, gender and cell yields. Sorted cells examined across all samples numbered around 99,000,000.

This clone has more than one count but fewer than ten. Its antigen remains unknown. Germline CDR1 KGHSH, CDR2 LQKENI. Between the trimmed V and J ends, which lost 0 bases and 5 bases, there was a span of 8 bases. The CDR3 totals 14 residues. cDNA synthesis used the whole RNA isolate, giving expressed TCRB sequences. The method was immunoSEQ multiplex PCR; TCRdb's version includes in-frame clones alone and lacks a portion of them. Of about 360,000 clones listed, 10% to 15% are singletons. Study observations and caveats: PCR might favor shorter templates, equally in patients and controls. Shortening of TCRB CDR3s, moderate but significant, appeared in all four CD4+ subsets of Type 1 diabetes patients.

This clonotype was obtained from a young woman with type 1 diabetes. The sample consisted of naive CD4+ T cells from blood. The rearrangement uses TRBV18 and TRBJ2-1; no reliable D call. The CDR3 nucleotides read TGTGCCAGCTCACCACCTTCGACTGACAATGAGCAGTTCTTC. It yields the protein CASSPPSTDNEQFF.